This TCR beta chain is from a study of human T cells and chemical hapten exposure. Described time point: patch test 3, about 24 weeks after DPC sensitization. Treatment of the sample: therapeutic diphenylcyclopropenone sensitization with weekly scalp DPC. Whole blood that had not been fractionated was the source of extracted total RNA. One entry per CDR3 protein, called by TCRdb with MiXCR from the RACE reads. The sample holds some 71,000 distinct CDR3 sequences, roughly 11% seen once. Germline CDR1 is SGHTA and CDR2 is FQGNSA. The germline V and J ends were trimmed by 4 bases and 0 bases, with 13 bases remaining between them. The CDR3 is 15 residues long.

V and J are TRBV7-2 and TRBJ2-7; D is uncertain. The receptor was derived from a woman aged 45-60 years with alopecia areata. Some clones in this sample may be carry-over from other donors' samples. Sequenced material: whole blood, taken in connection with sensitization to the hapten diphenylcyclopropenone (DPC). This CDR3 reads CASSYLGSSSYEQYF. The CDR3 DNA follows: TGTGCCAGCAGCTACCTAGGCAGCAGCTCCTACGAGCAGTACTTC.